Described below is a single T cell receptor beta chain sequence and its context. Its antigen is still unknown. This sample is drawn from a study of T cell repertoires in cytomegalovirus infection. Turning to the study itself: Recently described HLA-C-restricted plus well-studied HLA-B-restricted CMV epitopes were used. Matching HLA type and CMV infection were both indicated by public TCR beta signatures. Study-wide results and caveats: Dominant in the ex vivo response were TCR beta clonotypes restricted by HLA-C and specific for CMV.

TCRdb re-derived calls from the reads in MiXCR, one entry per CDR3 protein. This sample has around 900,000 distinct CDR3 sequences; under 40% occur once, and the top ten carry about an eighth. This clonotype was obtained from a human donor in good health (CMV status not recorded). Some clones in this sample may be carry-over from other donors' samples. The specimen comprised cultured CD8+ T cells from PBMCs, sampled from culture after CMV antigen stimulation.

Written as DNA, the CDR3 is TGTGCCAGCAAAGGTGGCTACACCTTC. Translation gives CASKGGYTF. V gene TRBV7-4 combines with J gene TRBJ1-2; D remains unclear. The V end lost 7 bases, the J end lost 7 bases, and 4 bases lay between the germline ends. The CDR3 extends over 9 amino acids. Per the germline V gene, CDR1 is SGHVT and CDR2 is SQSDAQ. The variable domain in full, with the rest retrieved from reference TRBV7-4 and TRBJ1-2, is GAGVSQSPRYKVAKRGRDVALRCDSISGHVTLYWYRQTLGQGSEVLTYSQSDAQRDKSGRPSGRFSAERPERSVSTLKIQRTEQGDSAVYLCASKGGYTFGSGTRLTVV.